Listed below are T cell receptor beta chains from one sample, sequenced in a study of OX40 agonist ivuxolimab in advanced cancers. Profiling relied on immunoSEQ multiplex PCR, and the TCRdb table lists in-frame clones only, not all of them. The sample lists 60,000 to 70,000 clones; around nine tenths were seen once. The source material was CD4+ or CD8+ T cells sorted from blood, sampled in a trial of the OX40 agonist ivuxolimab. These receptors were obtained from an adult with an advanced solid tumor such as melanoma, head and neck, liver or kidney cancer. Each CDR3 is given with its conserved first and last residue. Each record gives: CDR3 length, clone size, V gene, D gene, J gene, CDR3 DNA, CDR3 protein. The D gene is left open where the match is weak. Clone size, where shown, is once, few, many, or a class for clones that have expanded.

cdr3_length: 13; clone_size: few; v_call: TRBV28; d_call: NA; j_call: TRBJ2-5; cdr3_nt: TGTGCCAGCAGTTCCTGGACAGAAGAGACCCAGTACTTC; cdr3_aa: CASSSWTEETQYF
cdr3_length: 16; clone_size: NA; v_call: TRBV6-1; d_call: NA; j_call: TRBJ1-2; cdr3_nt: TGTGCCAGCAGTGAAGCTGTAGGTCCGCCCAGCTATGGCTACACCTTC; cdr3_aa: CASSEAVGPPSYGYTF
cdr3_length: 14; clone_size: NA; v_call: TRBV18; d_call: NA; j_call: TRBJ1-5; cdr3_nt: TGTGCCAGCTCACCAGGGACGAACGATCAGCCCCAGCATTTT; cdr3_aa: CASSPGTNDQPQHF
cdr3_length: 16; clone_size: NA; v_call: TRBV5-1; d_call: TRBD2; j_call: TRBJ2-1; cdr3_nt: TGCGCCAGCAGCCTCCGTTTGAGCGGGAGTGCCAATGAGCAGTTCTTC; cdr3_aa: CASSLRLSGSANEQFF
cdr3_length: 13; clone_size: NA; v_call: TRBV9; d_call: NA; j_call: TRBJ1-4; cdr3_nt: TGTGCCAGCAGCGCCCACACGGGAGGGAAACTGTTTTTT; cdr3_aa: CASSAHTGGKLFF
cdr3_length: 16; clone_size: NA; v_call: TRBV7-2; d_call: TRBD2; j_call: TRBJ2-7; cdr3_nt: TGTGCCAGCAGCTGGGGCCTAGCGGGAGGATCCTACGAGCAGTACTTC; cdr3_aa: CASSWGLAGGSYEQYF
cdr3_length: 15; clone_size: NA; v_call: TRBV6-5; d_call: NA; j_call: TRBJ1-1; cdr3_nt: TGTGCCAGCACCCCCGCTGGGGGGAAAGACACTGAAGCTTTCTTT; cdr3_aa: CASTPAGGKDTEAFF
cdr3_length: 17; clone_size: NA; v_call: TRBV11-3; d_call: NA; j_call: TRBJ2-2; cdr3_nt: TGTGCCAGCAGCCAAGACCGCACCACCTCGAACACCGGGGAGCTGTTTTTT; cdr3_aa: CASSQDRTTSNTGELFF
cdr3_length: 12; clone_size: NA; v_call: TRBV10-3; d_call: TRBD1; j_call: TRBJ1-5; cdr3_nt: TGTGCCATTGGGACAGTCAATCAGCCCCAGCATTTT; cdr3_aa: CAIGTVNQPQHF
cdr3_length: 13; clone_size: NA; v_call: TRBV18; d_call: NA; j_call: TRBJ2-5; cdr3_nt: TGTGCCAGCTCACCACGAGGAAGCGAGACCCAGTACTTC; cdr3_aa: CASSPRGSETQYF
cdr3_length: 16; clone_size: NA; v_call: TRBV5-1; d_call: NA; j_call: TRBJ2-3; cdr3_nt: TGCGCCAGCAGCTACGGTTTGGAGGCCCGCACAGATACGCAGTATTTT; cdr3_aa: CASSYGLEARTDTQYF
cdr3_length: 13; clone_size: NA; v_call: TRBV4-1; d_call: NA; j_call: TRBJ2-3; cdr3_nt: TGCGCCAGCAGCCAACCGGACACCTATACGCAGTATTTT; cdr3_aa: CASSQPDTYTQYF
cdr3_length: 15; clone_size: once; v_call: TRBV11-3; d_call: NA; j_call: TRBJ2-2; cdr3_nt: TGTGCCAGCAGCACTGGACGGTTAAACACCGGGGAGCTGTTTTTT; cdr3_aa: CASSTGRLNTGELFF
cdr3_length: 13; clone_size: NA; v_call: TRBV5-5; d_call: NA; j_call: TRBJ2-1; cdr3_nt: TGTGCCAGCAGCTGGACCCCCGGCGGTGAGCAGTTCTTC; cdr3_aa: CASSWTPGGEQFF
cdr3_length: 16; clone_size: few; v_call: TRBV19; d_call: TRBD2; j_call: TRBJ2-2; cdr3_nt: TGTGCCAGTAAGCCAGGGACTAGCGGAAACACCGGGGAGCTGTTTTTT; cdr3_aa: CASKPGTSGNTGELFF
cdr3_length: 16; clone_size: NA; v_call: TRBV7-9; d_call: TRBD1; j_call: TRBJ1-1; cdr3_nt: TGTGCCAGCAGCCCCCAACAAGGGACAGGGGTCACTGAAGCTTTCTTT; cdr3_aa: CASSPQQGTGVTEAFF
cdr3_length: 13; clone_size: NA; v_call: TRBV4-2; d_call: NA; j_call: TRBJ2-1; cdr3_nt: TGTGCCAGCAGCCAAGTTGGTTACAATGAGCAGTTCTTC; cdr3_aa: CASSQVGYNEQFF
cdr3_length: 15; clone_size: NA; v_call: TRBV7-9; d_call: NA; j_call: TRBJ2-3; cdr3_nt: TGTGCCAGCAGCTTAGCGGGAGGAGCCACAGATACGCAGTATTTT; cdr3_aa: CASSLAGGATDTQYF
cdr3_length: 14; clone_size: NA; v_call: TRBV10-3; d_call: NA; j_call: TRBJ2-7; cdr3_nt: TGTGCCATCAGTGCCCCTCCCGTCGGGACCGAGCAGTACTTC; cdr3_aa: CAISAPPVGTEQYF
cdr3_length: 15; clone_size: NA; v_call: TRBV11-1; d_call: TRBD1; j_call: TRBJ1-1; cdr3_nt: TGTGCCAGCAGCTCTACCAGGGGGCGGGACACTGAAGCTTTCTTT; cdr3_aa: CASSSTRGRDTEAFF
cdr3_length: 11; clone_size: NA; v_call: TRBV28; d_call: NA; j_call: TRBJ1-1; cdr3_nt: TGTGCCAGCAGTCGCTTATCTGAAGCTTTCTTT; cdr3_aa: CASSRLSEAFF
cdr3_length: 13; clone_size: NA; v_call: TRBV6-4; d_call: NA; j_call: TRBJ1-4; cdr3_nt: TGTGCCAGCAGTGACAGGGCAGGAGAAAAACTGTTTTTT; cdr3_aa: CASSDRAGEKLFF
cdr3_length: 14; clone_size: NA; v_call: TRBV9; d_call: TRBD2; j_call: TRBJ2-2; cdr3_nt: TGTGCCAGCAGCCTAGCGGGAGAGGGCGGGGAGCTGTTTTTT; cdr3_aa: CASSLAGEGGELFF
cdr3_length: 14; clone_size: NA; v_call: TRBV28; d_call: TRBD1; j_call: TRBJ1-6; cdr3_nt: TGTGCCAGCAGCACCGGGACAGGGTCTTCACCCCTCCACTTT; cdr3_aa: CASSTGTGSSPLHF
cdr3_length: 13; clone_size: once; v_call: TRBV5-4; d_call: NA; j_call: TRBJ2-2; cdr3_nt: TGTGCCAGCAGCTTGGTTTCTGGGAGGGAGCTGTTTTTT; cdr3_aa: CASSLVSGRELFF
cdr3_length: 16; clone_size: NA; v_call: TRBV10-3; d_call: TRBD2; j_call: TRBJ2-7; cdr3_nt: TGTGCCATCAGACCGGGACTAGCGGGAATAACCTACGAGCAGTACTTC; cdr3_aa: CAIRPGLAGITYEQYF
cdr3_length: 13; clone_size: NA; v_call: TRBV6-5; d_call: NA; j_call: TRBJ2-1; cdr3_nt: TGTGCCAGCAGCCAAACCATTAACAATGAGCAGTTCTTC; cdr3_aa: CASSQTINNEQFF
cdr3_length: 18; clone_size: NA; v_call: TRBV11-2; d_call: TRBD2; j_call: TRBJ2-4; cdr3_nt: TGTGCCAGCAGTTGGGCGGGACTAGCGGGAGAATCCAAAAACATTCAGTACTTC; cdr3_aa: CASSWAGLAGESKNIQYF
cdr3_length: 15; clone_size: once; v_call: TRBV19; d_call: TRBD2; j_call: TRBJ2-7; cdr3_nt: TGTGCCAGTAGTATTATGCGGGGGAGCTCCTACGAGCAGTACTTC; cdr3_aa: CASSIMRGSSYEQYF
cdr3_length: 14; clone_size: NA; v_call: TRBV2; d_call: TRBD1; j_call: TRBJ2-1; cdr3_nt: TGTGCCAGCTGCCGGACAGGGGGCTGGGGTGAGCAGTTCTTC; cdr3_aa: CASCRTGGWGEQFF
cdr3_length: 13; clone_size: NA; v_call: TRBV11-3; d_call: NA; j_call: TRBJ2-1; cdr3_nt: TGTGCCAGCAGCTTGTCCCCCTACAATGAGCAGTTCTTC; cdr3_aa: CASSLSPYNEQFF
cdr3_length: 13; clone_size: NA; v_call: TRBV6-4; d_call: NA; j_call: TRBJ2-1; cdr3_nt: TGTGCCGACCCGGCGGGCTCCTACAATGAGCAGTTCTTC; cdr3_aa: CADPAGSYNEQFF
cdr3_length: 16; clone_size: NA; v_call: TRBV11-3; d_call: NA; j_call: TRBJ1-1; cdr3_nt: TGTGCCAGCAGCTTAGATCGAAAGGGTTTGAACACTGAAGCTTTCTTT; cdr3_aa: CASSLDRKGLNTEAFF
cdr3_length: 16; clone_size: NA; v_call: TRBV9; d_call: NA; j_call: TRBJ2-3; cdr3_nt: TGTGCCAGCAGCGCCCCTCATGGGGGAGCGGGAGATACGCAGTATTTT; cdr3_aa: CASSAPHGGAGDTQYF
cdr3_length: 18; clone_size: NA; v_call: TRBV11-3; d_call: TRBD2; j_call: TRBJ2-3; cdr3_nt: TGTGCCAGCAGCTTGGGCACTAGCGGTGCGAGTGGGTCGGATACGCAGTATTTT; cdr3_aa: CASSLGTSGASGSDTQYF
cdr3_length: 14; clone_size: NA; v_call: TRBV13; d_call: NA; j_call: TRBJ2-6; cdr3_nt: TGTGCCAGCAGCCCAAGCTCTGGGGCCAACGTCCTGACTTTC; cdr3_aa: CASSPSSGANVLTF
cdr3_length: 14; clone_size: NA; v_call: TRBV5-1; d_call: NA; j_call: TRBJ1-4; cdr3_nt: TGCGCCAGCAGCTTGGACAGCCAAAATGAAAAACTGTTTTTT; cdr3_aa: CASSLDSQNEKLFF
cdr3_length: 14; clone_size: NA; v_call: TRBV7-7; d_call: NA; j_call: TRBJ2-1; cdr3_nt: TGTGCCAGCAGCTTGGACAGTACCTACAATGAGCAGTTCTTC; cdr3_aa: CASSLDSTYNEQFF
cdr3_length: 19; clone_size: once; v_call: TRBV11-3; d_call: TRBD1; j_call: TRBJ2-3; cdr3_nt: TGTGCCAGCAGCTTACTGGCCCGGACAGGGGGCGTTGGTACAGATACGCAGTATTTT; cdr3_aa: CASSLLARTGGVGTDTQYF
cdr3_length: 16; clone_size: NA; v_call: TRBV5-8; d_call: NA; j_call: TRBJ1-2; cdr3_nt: TGTGCCAGCAGCTGGGATGCCGGGACAAATAACTATGGCTACACCTTC; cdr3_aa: CASSWDAGTNNYGYTF
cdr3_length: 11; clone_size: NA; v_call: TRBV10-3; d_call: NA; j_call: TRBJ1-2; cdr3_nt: TGTGCCATCAGTGACAGTTATGGCTACACCTTC; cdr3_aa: CAISDSYGYTF
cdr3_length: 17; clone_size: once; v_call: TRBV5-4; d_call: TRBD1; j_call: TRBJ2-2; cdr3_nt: TGTGCCAGCAGCCCGGGACAGGCGATAGCGAACACCGGGGAGCTGTTTTTT; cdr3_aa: CASSPGQAIANTGELFF
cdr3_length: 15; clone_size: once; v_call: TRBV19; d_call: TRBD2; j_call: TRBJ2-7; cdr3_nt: TGTGCCAGTAGTATCCAAGCTAGCGGGAGCTACGAGCAGTACTTC; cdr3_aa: CASSIQASGSYEQYF
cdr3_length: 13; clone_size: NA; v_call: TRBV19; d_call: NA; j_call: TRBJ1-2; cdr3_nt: TGTGCCAGTAGTATCGGCAGTGCTTATGGCTACACCTTC; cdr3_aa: CASSIGSAYGYTF
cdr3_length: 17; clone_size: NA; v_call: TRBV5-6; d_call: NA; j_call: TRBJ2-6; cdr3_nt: TGTGCCAGCAGCTTGGGGAGTGGGGTCTCTGGGGCCAACGTCCTGACTTTC; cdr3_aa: CASSLGSGVSGANVLTF
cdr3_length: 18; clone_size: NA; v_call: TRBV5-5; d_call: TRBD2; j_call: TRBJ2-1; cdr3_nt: TGTGCCAGCAGCTTAACCCCTTTGGCGGGAGTAGTTTTCGGTGAGCAGTTCTTC; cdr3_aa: CASSLTPLAGVVFGEQFF
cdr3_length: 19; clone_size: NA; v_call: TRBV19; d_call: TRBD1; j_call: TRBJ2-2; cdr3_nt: TGTGCCAGTATCGCCAGACAGGGGGTATTTCACGAGAACACCGGGGAGCTGTTTTTT; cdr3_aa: CASIARQGVFHENTGELFF
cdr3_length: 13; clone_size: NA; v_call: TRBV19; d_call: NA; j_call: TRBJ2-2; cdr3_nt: TGTGCCAGTATTCGAAGGGGCACCGGGGAGCTGTTTTTT; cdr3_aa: CASIRRGTGELFF
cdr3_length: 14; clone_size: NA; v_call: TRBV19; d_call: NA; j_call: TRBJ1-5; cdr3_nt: TGTGCCAGTAGTTCCTTGGGGGGTGGACAGCCCCAGCATTTT; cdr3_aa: CASSSLGGGQPQHF
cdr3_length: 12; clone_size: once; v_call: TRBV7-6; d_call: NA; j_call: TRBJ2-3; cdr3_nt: TGTGCCAGCAGCCCACTGTCAGATACGCAGTATTTT; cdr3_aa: CASSPLSDTQYF
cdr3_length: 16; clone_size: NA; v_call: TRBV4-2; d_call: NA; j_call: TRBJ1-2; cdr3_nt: TGTGCCAGCAGCCCGAGTAATAACGACTTGAACTATGGCTACACCTTC; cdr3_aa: CASSPSNNDLNYGYTF
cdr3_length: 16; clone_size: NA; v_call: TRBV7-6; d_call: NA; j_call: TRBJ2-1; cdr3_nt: TGTGCCAGCAGCTTAGAGATACCAAACTCCTACAATGAGCAGTTCTTC; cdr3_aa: CASSLEIPNSYNEQFF
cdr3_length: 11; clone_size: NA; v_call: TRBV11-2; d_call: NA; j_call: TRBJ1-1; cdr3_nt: TGTGCCAGCAGCGTGGCGGCCGAAGCTTTCTTT; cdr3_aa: CASSVAAEAFF